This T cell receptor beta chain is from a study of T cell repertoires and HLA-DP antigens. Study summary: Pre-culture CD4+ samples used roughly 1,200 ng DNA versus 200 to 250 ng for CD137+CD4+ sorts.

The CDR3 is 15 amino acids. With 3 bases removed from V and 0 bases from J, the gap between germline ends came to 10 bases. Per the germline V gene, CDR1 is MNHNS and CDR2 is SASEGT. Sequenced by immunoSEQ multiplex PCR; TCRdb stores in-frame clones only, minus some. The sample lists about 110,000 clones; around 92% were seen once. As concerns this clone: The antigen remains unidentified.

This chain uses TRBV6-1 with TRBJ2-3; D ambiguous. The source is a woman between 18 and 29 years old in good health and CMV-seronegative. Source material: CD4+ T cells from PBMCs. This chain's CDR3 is CASSDPVVSTDTQYF. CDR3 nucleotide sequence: TGTGCCAGCAGTGATCCAGTTGTGAGCACAGATACGCAGTATTTT.